This T cell receptor beta chain came from a study of T-cell reconstitution after alpha-beta-depleted transplantation in children. V shed 5 bases and J 1 base; nucleotides not matched to a gene: 7. The CDR3 length is 15 residues. The study's findings and limits: Several hundred graft clones that had expanded were reportedly the source of alpha-beta T cells about two months after transplant. T-cell counts and diversity were attributed mostly to newly produced T cells one year after transplant. At day 60, the high TCRbeta diversity found in some patients originated from recipient T cells and thymic progenitors that had survived.

Unique molecular identifiers tagged the TCRbeta library. TCRdb re-derived calls from the PCR reads in MiXCR, one entry per CDR3 protein. The repertoire has 300,000 to 350,000 distinct CDR3 sequences, roughly 21% of them found once; the top ten carry about a tenth. A remark on this clonotype: Its antigen is as yet unknown.

The sequence derives from a male patient aged 10 to 17 who had a stem cell transplant for acute lymphoblastic leukemia, so the T cells may come from the graft donor. This chain uses TRBV12-3 or TRBV12-4 with TRBJ2-5; 7 positions agree with TRBD2. This material consisted of PBMCs, mostly from graft donor cells, taken 180 days after TCRalphabeta/CD19-depleted stem cell transplant. The CDR3 protein is CASSPATSAQETQYF. The CDR3 DNA follows: TGTGCCAGCAGTCCCGCAACTAGCGCCCAAGAGACCCAGTACTTC.